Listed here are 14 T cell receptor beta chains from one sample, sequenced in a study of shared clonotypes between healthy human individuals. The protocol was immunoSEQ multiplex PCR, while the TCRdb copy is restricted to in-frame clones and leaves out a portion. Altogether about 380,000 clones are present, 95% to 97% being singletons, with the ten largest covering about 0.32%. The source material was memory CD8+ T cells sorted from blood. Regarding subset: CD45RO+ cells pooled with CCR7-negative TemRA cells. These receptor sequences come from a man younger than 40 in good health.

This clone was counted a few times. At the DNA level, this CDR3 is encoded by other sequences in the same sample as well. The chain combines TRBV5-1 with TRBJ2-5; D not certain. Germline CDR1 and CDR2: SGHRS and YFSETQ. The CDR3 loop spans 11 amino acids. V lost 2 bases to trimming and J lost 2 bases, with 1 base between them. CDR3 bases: TGCGCCAGCAGCTTTCAAGAGACCCAGTACTTC. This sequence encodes CASSFQETQYF. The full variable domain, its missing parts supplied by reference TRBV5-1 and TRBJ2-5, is KAGVTQTPRYLIKTRGQQVTLSCSPISGHRSVSWYQQTPGQGLQFLFEYFSETQRNKGNFPGRFSGRQFSNSRSEMNVSTLELGDSALYLCASSFQETQYFGPGTRLLVL.

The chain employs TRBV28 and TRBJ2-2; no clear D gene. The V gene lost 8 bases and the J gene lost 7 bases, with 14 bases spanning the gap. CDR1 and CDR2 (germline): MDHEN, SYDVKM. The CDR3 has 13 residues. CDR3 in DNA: TGTGCCAGCCACCCTGAGGTGGGCGGGGAGCTGTTTTTT. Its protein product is CASHPEVGGELFF.

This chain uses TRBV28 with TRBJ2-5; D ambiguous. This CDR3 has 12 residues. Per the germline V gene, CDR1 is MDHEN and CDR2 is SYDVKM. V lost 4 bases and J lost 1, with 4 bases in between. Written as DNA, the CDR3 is TGTGCCAGCAGTTCGGGCCAAGAGACCCAGTACTTC. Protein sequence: CASSSGQETQYF.

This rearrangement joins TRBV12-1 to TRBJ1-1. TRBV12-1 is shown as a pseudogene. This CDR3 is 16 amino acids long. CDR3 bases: TGTGCCAGCAGCCCGACTGGAGGGTGGGGGCAGGCTGAAGCTTTCTTT. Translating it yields CASSPTGGWGQAEAFF.

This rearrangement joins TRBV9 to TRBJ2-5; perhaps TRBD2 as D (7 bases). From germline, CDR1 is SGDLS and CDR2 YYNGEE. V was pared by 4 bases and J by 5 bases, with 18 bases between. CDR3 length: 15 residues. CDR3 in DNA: TGTGCCAGCAGCCAAGGTGGACTAGGGGGGGAGACCCAGTACTTC. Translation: CASSQGGLGGETQYF.

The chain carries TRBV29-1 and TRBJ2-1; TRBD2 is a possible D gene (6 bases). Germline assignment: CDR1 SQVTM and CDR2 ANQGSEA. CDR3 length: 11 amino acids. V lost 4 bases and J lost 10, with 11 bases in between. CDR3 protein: CSVGDRGEQFF. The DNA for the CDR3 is TGCAGCGTTGGTGACCGGGGGGAGCAGTTCTTC.

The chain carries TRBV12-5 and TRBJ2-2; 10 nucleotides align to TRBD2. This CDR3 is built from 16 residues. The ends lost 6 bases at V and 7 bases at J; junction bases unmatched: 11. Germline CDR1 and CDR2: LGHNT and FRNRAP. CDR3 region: CASGEGLAGARGELFF. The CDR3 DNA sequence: TGTGCTAGTGGCGAAGGTCTAGCGGGAGCCCGCGGGGAGCTGTTTTTT.

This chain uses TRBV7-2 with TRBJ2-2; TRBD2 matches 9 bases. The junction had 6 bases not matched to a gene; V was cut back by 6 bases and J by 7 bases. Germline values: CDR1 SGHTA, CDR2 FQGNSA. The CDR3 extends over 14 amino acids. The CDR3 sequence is CASREAGGRGELFF. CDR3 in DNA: TGTGCCAGCAGAGAAGCGGGAGGCCGCGGGGAGCTGTTTTTT. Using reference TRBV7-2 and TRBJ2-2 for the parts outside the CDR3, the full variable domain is GAGVSQSPSNKVTEKGKDVELRCDPISGHTALYWYRQSLGQGLEFLIYFQGNSAPDKSGLPSDRFSAERTGGSVSTLTIQRTQQEDSAVYLCASREAGGRGELFFGEGSRLTVL.

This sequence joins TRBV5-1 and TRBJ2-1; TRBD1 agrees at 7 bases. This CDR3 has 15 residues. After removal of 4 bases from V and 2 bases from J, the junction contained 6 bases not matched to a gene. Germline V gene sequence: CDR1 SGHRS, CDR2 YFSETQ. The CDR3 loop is CASSDPGQPYNEQFF. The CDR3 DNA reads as TGCGCCAGCAGCGATCCGGGACAGCCCTACAATGAGCAGTTCTTC.

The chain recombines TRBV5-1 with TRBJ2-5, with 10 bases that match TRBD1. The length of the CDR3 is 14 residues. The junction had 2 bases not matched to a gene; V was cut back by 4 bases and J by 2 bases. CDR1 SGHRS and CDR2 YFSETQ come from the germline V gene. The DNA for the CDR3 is TGCGCCAGCAGCCGGGACAGGGGACAAGAGACCCAGTACTTC. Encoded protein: CASSRDRGQETQYF. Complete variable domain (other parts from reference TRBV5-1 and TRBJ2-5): KAGVTQTPRYLIKTRGQQVTLSCSPISGHRSVSWYQQTPGQGLQFLFEYFSETQRNKGNFPGRFSGRQFSNSRSEMNVSTLELGDSALYLCASSRDRGQETQYFGPGTRLLVL.

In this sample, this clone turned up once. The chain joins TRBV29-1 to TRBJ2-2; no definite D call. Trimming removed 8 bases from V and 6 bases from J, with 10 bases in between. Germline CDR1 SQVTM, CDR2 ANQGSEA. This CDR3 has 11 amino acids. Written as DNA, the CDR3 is TGCAGCTCCCAAGTGTCCGGGGAGCTGTTTTTT. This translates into CSSQVSGELFF.

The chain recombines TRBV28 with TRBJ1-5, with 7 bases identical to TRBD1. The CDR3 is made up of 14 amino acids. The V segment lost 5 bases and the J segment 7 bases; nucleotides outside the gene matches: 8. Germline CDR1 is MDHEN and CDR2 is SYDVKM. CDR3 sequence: CASSPGGGRQPQHF. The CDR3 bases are TGTGCCAGCAGTCCAGGGGGGGGGCGACAGCCCCAGCATTTT. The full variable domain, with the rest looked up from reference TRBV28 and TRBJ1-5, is DVKVTQSSRYLVKRTGEKVFLECVQDMDHENMFWYRQDPGLGLRLIYFSYDVKMKEKGDIPEGYSVSREKKERFSLILESASTNQTSMYLCASSPGGGRQPQHFGDGTRLSIL.

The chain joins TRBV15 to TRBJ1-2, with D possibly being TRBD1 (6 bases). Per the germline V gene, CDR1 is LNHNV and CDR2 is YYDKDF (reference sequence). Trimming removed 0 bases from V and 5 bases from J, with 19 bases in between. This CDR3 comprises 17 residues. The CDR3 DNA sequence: TGTGCCACCAGCAGAGATCCCGGACAGACGTTCAGTTATGGCTACACCTTC. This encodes CATSRDPGQTFSYGYTF.

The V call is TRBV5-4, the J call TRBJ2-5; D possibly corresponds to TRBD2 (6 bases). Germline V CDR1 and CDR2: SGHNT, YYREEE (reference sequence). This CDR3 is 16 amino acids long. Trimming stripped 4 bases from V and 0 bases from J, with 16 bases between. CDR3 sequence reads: CASSPGTSPYQETQYF. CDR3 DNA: TGTGCCAGCAGCCCGGGGACTTCGCCGTACCAAGAGACCCAGTACTTC.